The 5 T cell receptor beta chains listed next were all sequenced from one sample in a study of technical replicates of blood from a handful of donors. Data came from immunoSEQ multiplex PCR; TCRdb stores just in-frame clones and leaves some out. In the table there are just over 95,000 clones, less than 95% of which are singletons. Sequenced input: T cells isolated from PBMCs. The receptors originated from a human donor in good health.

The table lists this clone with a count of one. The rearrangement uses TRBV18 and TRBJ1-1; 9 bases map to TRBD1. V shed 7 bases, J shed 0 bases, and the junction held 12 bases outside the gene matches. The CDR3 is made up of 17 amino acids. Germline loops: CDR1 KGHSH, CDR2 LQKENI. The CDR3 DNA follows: TGTGCCAGCTTCAAAGGACAGGGGAGCTCCATGAACACTGAAGCTTTCTTT. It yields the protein CASFKGQGSSMNTEAFF.

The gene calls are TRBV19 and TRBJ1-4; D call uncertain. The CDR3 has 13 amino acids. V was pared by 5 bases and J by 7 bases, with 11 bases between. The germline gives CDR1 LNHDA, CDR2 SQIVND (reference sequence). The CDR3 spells CASSPRGSEKLFF. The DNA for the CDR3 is TGTGCCAGTAGTCCCCGAGGAAGTGAAAAACTGTTTTTT.

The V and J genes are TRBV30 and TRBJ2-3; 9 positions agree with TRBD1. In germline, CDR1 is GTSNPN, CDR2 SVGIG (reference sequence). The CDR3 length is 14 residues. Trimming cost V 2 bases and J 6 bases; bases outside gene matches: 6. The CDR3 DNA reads TGTGCCTGGAGTTCCGGGACAGGGAGGGATACGCAGTATTTT. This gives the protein CAWSSGTGRDTQYF.

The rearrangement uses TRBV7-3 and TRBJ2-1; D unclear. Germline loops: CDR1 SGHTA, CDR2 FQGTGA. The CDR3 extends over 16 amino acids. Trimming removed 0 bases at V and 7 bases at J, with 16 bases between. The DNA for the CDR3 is TGTGCCAGCAGCTTAACTTTCGTGACGGCAGGTAATGAGCAGTTCTTC. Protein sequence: CASSLTFVTAGNEQFF.

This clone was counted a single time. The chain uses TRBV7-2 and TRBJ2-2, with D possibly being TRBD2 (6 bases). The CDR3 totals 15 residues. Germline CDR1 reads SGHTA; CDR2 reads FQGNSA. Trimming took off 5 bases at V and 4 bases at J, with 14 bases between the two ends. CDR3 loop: CASSPNGGGTGELFF. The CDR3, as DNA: TGTGCCAGCAGCCCCAACGGGGGAGGCACCGGGGAGCTGTTTTTT.